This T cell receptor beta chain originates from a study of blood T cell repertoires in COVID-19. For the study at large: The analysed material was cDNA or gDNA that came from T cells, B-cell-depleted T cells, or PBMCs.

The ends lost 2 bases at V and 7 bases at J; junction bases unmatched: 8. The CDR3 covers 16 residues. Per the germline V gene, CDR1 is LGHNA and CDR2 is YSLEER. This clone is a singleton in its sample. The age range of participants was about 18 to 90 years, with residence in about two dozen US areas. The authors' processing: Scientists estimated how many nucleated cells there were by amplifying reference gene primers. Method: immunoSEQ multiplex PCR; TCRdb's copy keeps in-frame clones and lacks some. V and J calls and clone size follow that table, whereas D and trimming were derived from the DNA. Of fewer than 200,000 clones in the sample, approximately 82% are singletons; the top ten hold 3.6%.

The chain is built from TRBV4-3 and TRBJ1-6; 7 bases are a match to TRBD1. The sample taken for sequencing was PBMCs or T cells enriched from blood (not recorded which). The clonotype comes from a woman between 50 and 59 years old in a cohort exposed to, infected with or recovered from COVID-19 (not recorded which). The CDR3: CASSQSPGQSNSPLHF. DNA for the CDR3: TGCGCCAGCAGCCAAAGCCCGGGACAGAGCAATTCACCCCTCCACTTT.